This passage covers 27 T cell receptor beta chains from one sample sequenced in a study of blood T cell repertoires in COVID-19. The data were produced by immunoSEQ multiplex PCR, yet TCRdb's version contains in-frame clones alone and is incomplete. The sample holds under 200,000 clones, around four fifths seen once. Sequencing was done on a sample of peripheral blood. These receptors were collected from a woman older than 75 with COVID-19, enrolled during active disease.

The V call is TRBV12-3 or TRBV12-4, the J call TRBJ1-2; 7 bases align to TRBD1. The CDR3 consists of 11 residues. J gave up 13 bases and V 6 bases, and 8 bases lay outside the gene matches. In nucleotides, the CDR3 is TGTGCCAGCAGGATGAGGGCAGGGGGCACCTTC. It specifies CASRMRAGGTF.

This sequence joins TRBV6-5 and TRBJ1-1, with a tentative D call TRBD1 (6 bases). Trimming shortened V by 11 bases and J by 1 base, and 14 bases separated the two germline ends. Germline V CDR1 and CDR2: MNHEY, SVGAGI. The CDR3 spans 13 residues. DNA of the CDR3: TGTGCCGGATCCCGACAGGAGAACACTGAAGCTTTCTTT. Translated, it gives CAGSRQENTEAFF.

This clone turned up a few times. The CDR3 is CASRDPTVYNSPLHF. CDR3 DNA: TGTGCCAGCAGGGACCCGACAGTCTATAATTCACCCCTCCACTTT. The chain couples TRBV6-5 to TRBJ1-6; a possible D gene is TRBD1 (5 bases). CDR1 is MNHEY, CDR2 SVGAGI, per germline. The CDR3 spans 15 residues. V was pared by 6 bases and J by 3 bases, with 12 bases between.

CDR3 sequence reads: CASSYRQGADTQYF. DNA of the CDR3: TGTGCCAGCAGCTACCGACAGGGTGCAGATACGCAGTATTTT. V usage is TRBV28 and J usage is TRBJ2-3, with 7 bases identical to TRBD1. This CDR3 is 14 amino acids long. Unmatched junction bases numbered 7, after V lost 6 bases and J lost 4 bases. CDR1 is MDHEN, CDR2 SYDVKM, per germline. Variable domain in full (rest from reference TRBV28 and TRBJ2-3): DVKVTQSSRYLVKRTGEKVFLECVQDMDHENMFWYRQDPGLGLRLIYFSYDVKMKEKGDIPEGYSVSREKKERFSLILESASTNQTSMYLCASSYRQGADTQYFGPGTRLTVL.

The V and J genes are TRBV9 and TRBJ1-4; D may be TRBD1 (6 bases). Germline V lookup: CDR1 SGDLS, CDR2 YYNGEE. The CDR3 extends over 15 amino acids. V lost 1 base, J lost 8 bases, and 15 bases lay in between. The CDR3 bases are TGTGCCAGCAGCGTACGGGGGGCTATAGGGGAAAAACTGTTTTTT. It translates to CASSVRGAIGEKLFF.

V gene TRBV15 combines with J gene TRBJ1-4; 9 bases are shared with TRBD1. This CDR3 spans 14 amino acids. The germline gives CDR1 LNHNV, CDR2 YYDKDF (reference sequence). Trimming at V came to 1 base and at J to 7 bases, leaving 1 base not matched to a gene. CDR3 region: CATSRGGQGEKLFF. The CDR3 nucleotides are TGTGCCACCAGCAGAGGGGGACAGGGTGAAAAACTGTTTTTT.

This clone came up once. The CDR3 loop is CASSLEAGGYNEQFF. The CDR3 DNA reads as TGCGCCAGCAGCTTGGAGGCGGGAGGCTACAATGAGCAGTTCTTC. The chain couples TRBV5-1 to TRBJ2-1; 8 nucleotides line up with TRBD2. Germline V gene lookup returns CDR1 SGHRS and CDR2 YFSETQ. V lost 0 bases, J lost 3 bases, and 2 bases stayed unmatched. The CDR3 has 15 amino acids.

The CDR3 region is CASSQLGLAKNIQYF. In DNA form, the CDR3 reads TGCGCCAGCAGCCAATTGGGACTAGCCAAAAACATTCAGTACTTC. The chain links TRBV4-1 to TRBJ2-4, with a tentative D call TRBD2 (6 bases). The CDR3 has 15 amino acids. V was trimmed by 2 bases and J by 0 bases, leaving 8 bases between them. Germline V lookup: CDR1 MGHRA, CDR2 YSYEKL.

The count of this clone is one. The gene calls are TRBV5-6 and TRBJ2-1; 8 nucleotides agree with TRBD1. This CDR3 comprises 15 residues. CDR1 is SGHDT, CDR2 YYEEEE, per germline. The trim removed 2 bases at V and 6 bases at J, leaving 7 bases unmatched. This CDR3 reads CASSFGQGRSNEQFF. The CDR3 DNA is TGTGCCAGCAGCTTTGGACAGGGCAGATCCAATGAGCAGTTCTTC.

In its sample, this clone was seen once. The chain carries TRBV3-1 (or the pseudogene TRBV3-2) and TRBJ1-2; 7 positions agree with TRBD1. Per germline, CDR1 LGHDT and CDR2 YNNKEL (reference sequence). Unmatched junction bases numbered 4, after V lost 0 bases and J lost 6 bases. The CDR3 has 14 residues. The CDR3 reads CASSQEGDRNGYTF. The CDR3 nucleotides read TGTGCCAGCAGCCAAGAGGGGGACAGAAATGGCTACACCTTC.

The chain links TRBV7-9 to TRBJ2-7; 7 nucleotides agree with TRBD1. V lost 6 bases, J lost 4 bases, and 6 bases stayed unmatched. There are 13 residues in the CDR3. Looked up from germline, CDR1 is SEHNR and CDR2 is FQNEAQ (reference sequence). The CDR3 loop is CASRGGAVYEQYF. In DNA, the CDR3 is TGTGCCAGCAGAGGGGGCGCGGTGTACGAGCAGTACTTC.

The V and J genes are TRBV10-3 and TRBJ2-4; possibly TRBD2 for D (6 bases). Trimming removed 4 bases at V and 0 bases at J, with 13 bases between. The CDR3 sequence is 16 residues long. CDR1 and CDR2 (germline): ENHRY, SYGVKD. CDR3 amino acids: CAISASAGLAKNIQYF. The CDR3 DNA reads TGTGCCATCAGTGCCTCTGCGGGGTTAGCCAAAAACATTCAGTACTTC.

V is TRBV6-5 and J is TRBJ1-1, with a tentative D call TRBD1 (5 bases). This CDR3 contains 13 residues. Trimming took 5 bases from V and 1 from J, leaving 8 bases between them. Germline lookup yields CDR1 MNHEY and CDR2 SVGAGI. The chain's CDR3 is CASSNDRNTEAFF. The CDR3 DNA reads as TGTGCCAGCAGTAACGACAGGAACACTGAAGCTTTCTTT.

The J gene is TRBJ2-1, the V gene TRBV19, with 7 bases matching TRBD2. The junction had 4 bases not matched to a gene; V was cut back by 5 bases and J by 3 bases. Germline CDR1 and CDR2: LNHDA and SQIVND (reference sequence). This CDR3 is 14 amino acids long. The CDR3 loop reads CASSLGGDYNEQFF. The CDR3 coding sequence is TGTGCCAGTAGTCTGGGGGGGGACTACAATGAGCAGTTCTTC.

The chain links TRBV7-9 to TRBJ2-7; 8 bases match TRBD1. Per the germline V gene, CDR1 is SEHNR and CDR2 is FQNEAQ (reference sequence). Trimming took 5 bases from V and 5 from J; bases not matched to a gene: 2. This CDR3 spans 12 amino acids. CDR3 in DNA: TGTGCCAGCAGCGGACAGGGTAACGAGCAGTACTTC. It translates to CASSGQGNEQYF.

The chain combines TRBV9 with TRBJ2-3; no firm D call. CDR1 and CDR2 (germline): SGDLS, YYNGEE. The V end was cut by 2 bases, the J end by 0 bases, with 16 bases between. The CDR3 totals 17 residues. The CDR3 coding sequence is TGTGCCAGCAGCGTTAGTGGGTGGGCCGTTAGCACAGATACGCAGTATTTT. Translating it yields CASSVSGWAVSTDTQYF.

In this sample, this clone turned up once. The chain has TRBV5-6 and TRBJ1-2, with 9 bases matching TRBD1. After removal of 6 bases from V and 6 bases from J, the junction contained 15 bases not matched to a gene. This CDR3 has 16 amino acids. From germline, CDR1 is SGHDT and CDR2 YYEEEE. CDR3 residues: CASTLRSGQGVHGYTF. The CDR3 DNA reads TGTGCCAGCACCCTGAGGTCGGGACAGGGAGTCCATGGCTACACCTTC.

V is TRBV5-8 and J is TRBJ2-1, with D perhaps matching TRBD2 (6 bases). The CDR3 is 16 residues long. Germline lookup yields CDR1 SGHTS and CDR2 YDEGEE. Trimming took 4 bases from V and 5 from J, leaving 19 bases between them. The CDR3 here is CASSQGRERLNNEQFF. The CDR3 coding sequence is TGTGCCAGCAGCCAAGGACGGGAGCGGCTTAACAATGAGCAGTTCTTC.

As concerns this clone: One junction end disagrees with the germline gene, perhaps due to a read error. CDR3 DNA: TGTGCCAGCAGTCACGACGGGGATCCGAACATCATATATTTT. This sequence encodes CASSHDGDPNIIYF. The chain recombines TRBV2 with TRBJ1-3, with D unclear. The germline V gene encodes CDR1 SNHLY and CDR2 FYNNEI. The CDR3 contains 14 residues. Filled out from reference TRBV2 and TRBJ1-3, the complete variable domain reads EPEVTQTPSHQVTQMGQEVILRCVPISNHLYFYWYRQILGQKVEFLVSFYNNEISEKSEIFDDQFSVERPDGSNFTLKIRSTKLEDSAMYFCASSHDGDPNIIYFGEGSWLTVV.

The V and J genes are TRBV5-4 and TRBJ1-4; 8 positions match TRBD1. Looked up from germline, CDR1 is SGHNT and CDR2 is YYREEE (reference sequence). CDR3 length: 15 amino acids. After removal of 4 bases from V and 8 bases from J, the junction contained 10 bases not matched to a gene. DNA of the CDR3: TGTGCCAGCAGCCGTAAGACAGGGGAGGGCGAAAAACTGTTTTTT. Translation: CASSRKTGEGEKLFF.

The gene calls are TRBV18 and TRBJ2-1, with D possibly TRBD1 on 6 matching bases. Deletions cut 2 bases from V and 2 bases from J, with 13 bases between. This CDR3 is 16 amino acids long. The V gene's germline CDR1 is KGHSH and CDR2 LQKENI. The DNA of the CDR3 is TGTGCCAGCTCACCATCCGGACAGATTACCTACAATGAGCAGTTCTTC. Its translation is CASSPSGQITYNEQFF.

Written as DNA, the CDR3 is TGTGCCTCCTGGAAAGGGGGCGGGGAGACCCAGTACTTC. Residues: CASWKGGGETQYF. The chain links TRBV5-4 to TRBJ2-5; 7 bases agree with TRBD1. Germline CDR1 reads SGHNT; CDR2 reads YYREEE (reference sequence). The ends lost 10 bases at V and 5 bases at J; junction bases unmatched: 11. The CDR3 has 13 residues. Complete variable domain (other parts from reference TRBV5-4 and TRBJ2-5): ETGVTQSPTHLIKTRGQQVTLRCSSQSGHNTVSWYQQALGQGPQFIFQYYREEENGRGNFPPRFSGLQFPNYSSELNVNALELDDSALYLCASWKGGGETQYFGPGTRLLVL.

J is TRBJ2-4 and V is TRBV21-1; TRBD1 reflects the table's D call only, with no check against the DNA. TRBV21-1 counts as a pseudogene. The CDR3 sequence is 15 residues long. As DNA, the CDR3 is TGTGCCAGCAGGAGGGACAGGCGGCAAAAAAACATTCAGTACTTC. This gives the protein CASRRDRRQKNIQYF.

The V gene is TRBV12-3 or TRBV12-4, the J gene TRBJ2-1; 9 bases are shared with TRBD1. The CDR3 covers 13 residues. Trimming cost V 6 bases and J 10 bases; bases outside gene matches: 7. CDR3 region: CASSLQGAGEQFF. The CDR3 DNA reads as TGTGCCAGCAGCCTACAGGGGGCTGGGGAGCAGTTCTTC.

This rearrangement joins TRBV2 to TRBJ1-3; no clear D. CDR3 length equals 13 residues. In germline, CDR1 is SNHLY, CDR2 FYNNEI. Trimming left V 11 bases short and J 2 bases short, with 13 bases between. The CDR3 protein is CACNPGTGNTIYF. The CDR3 nucleotides read TGTGCCTGCAATCCCGGGACTGGAAACACCATATATTTT.

In regard to this clone: Sequence at one end of the junction differs from germline and may be a read error. The chain has TRBV19 and TRBJ2-7; TRBD2 is a possible D gene (5 bases). CDR3 length: 11 residues. Germline V gives CDR1 LNHDA, CDR2 SQIVND (reference sequence). CDR3 sequence reads: CAGSTEVSLPF. CDR3 sequence (DNA): TGTGCCGGCTCGACGGAGGTCTCCTTACCTTTC. The full variable domain, in which reference TRBV19 and TRBJ2-7 provide the parts outside the CDR3, is DGGITQSPKYLFRKEGQNVTLSCEQNLNHDAMYWYRQDPGQGLRLIYYSQIVNDFQKGDIAEGYSVSREKKESFPLTVTSAQKNPTAFYLCAGSTEVSLPFGPGTRLTVT.

The chain couples TRBV19 to TRBJ1-5; no reliable D call. CDR3 length equals 12 residues. V gave up 9 bases and J gave up 6 bases, with 12 bases separating them. Germline V gene sequence: CDR1 LNHDA, CDR2 SQIVND (reference sequence). Here the CDR3 DNA reads TGTGCCAGCAGAGACGGCGGTCAGCCCCAGCATTTT. Amino acid sequence: CASRDGGQPQHF.